The TCR beta chain described here comes from a study of T cells in women clearing cervical HPV infection. Study information: Controls' single incident HPV16 infection cleared within 12 months without precancer. Cases' blood sampling followed lesion detection by median around 150 days (90 to 200).

Study-wide points: CIN3+ cases had significantly higher TCR repertoire richness than controls, but evenness did not differ. Controls had more TRBV6-7 (roughly 0.16%) than cases (approximately 0.11%).

Only in-frame clones appear in the TCRdb table, and some are missing; sequencing was by immunoSEQ multiplex PCR. This sample contains roughly 48,000 clones. Worth noting for this clone: Its antigen remains unidentified. The sequence runs out 3 residues before the end of the CDR3; the remainder is reconstructed from the germline J gene.

This CDR3 region has 15 residues. The V and J ends lost 2 bases and 3 bases, in that order; junction bases with no gene match: 10. The germline V gene encodes CDR1 DFQATT and CDR2 SNEGSKA (reference sequence). The chain links TRBV20-1 to TRBJ2-7; 7 bases line up with TRBD1. The sequenced material came from blood buffy coat. This clonotype was obtained from a woman between 18 and 69 years old with a cervical HPV16 infection that either progressed to CIN3+ or cleared (not recorded which). The sequenced CDR3 bases are TGCAGTGCTAGAACCGGGACAGTTGCCTTCTACGAG. Its protein product is CSARTGTVAFYE. The whole CDR3 sequence reads CSARTGTVAFYEQYF.